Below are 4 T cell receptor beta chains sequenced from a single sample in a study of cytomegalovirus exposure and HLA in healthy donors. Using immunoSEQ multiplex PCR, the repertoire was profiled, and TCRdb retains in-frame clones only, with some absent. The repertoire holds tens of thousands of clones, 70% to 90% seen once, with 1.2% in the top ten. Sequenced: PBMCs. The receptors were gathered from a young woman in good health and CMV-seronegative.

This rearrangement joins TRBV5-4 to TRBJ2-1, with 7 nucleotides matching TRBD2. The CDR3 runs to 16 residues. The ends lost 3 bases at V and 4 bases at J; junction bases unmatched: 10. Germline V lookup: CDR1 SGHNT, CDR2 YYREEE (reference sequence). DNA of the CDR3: TGTGCCAGCAGCTCACCGCGGGAGAGCCGTTACAATGAGCAGTTCTTC. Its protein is CASSSPRESRYNEQFF.

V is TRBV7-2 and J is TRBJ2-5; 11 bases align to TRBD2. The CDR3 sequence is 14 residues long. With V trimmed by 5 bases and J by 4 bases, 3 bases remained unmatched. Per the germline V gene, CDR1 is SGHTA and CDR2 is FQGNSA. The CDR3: CASSATSGGETQYF. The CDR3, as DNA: TGTGCCAGCAGCGCCACTAGCGGGGGAGAGACCCAGTACTTC.

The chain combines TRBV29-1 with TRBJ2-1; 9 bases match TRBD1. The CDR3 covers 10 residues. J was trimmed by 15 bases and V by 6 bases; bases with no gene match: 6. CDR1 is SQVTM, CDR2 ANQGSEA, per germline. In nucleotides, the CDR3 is TGCAGCGTGGACAGGGGATTGGTGTTCTTC. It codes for CSVDRGLVFF.

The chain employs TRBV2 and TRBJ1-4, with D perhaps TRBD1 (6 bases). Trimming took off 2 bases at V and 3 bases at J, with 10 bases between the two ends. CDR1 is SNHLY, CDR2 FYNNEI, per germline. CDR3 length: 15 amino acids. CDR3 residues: CASSELTGSNEKLFF. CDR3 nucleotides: TGTGCCAGCAGTGAACTTACAGGGTCTAATGAAAAACTGTTTTTT.